The source of this T cell receptor (beta chain) is a study of cytomegalovirus exposure and HLA in healthy donors. Per the germline V gene, CDR1 is SQVTM and CDR2 is ANQGSEA. This CDR3 spans 13 amino acids. Trimming removed 3 bases from V and 6 bases from J, with 11 bases in between. This clone has just one count. It was healthy bone marrow donors who served as donors. In the PCR, 60 Vbeta and 13 Jbeta primers were used. TCRdb's table, derived via immunoSEQ multiplex PCR, lists solely in-frame clones and lacks some. This repertoire shows approximately 190,000 clones, more than 75% found once; its top ten account for approximately 2.4%.

The clonotype was recovered from a woman in her 50s in good health and CMV-seropositive. The chain joins TRBV29-1 to TRBJ2-2; possible D gene TRBD1, 5 bases. Sequencing used PBMCs. CDR3 nucleotide sequence: TGCAGCGTTGAGGCGACAGTACCCGGGGAGCTGTTTTTT. It specifies CSVEATVPGELFF.